The clone carrying this T cell receptor beta chain has a handful of counts. Its antigen is not known. This record comes from a study of post-analysis software for immune sequencing data. Study in general: Some patients lacked subtype; others had relapsing-remitting, secondary progressive or progressive-relapsing disease. General observations from the study: Same-batch preparations were strongly co-clustered by F measure. When compared against controls, multiple sclerosis patients showed significantly lower normalized Chao1 diversity. The five TRBV segments detected at higher frequency in patients than in controls included TRBV5-6, TRBV5-1 and TRBV20-1.

Unique molecular identifiers were built into the TCR beta cDNA libraries. In TCRdb, the PCR reads were re-called with MiXCR into one record per CDR3 protein. The table records 750,000 to 950,000 distinct CDR3 sequences, under 70% of them present only once. Looked up from germline, CDR1 is SEHNR and CDR2 is FQNEAQ (reference sequence). V was cut by 3 bases and J by 6 bases, with 12 bases left in between. This CDR3 has 13 residues. Sample: blood. The receptor's source is a girl between 10 and 17 years old with multiple sclerosis. The rearrangement joins TRBV7-9 to TRBJ2-7, with a weak D call TRBD2 (6 bases). CDR3 sequence (DNA): TGTGCCAGCAGCTTGGGGGGAGCGGGCGAGCAGTACTTC. This translates into CASSLGGAGEQYF. Drawing the rest from reference TRBV7-9 and TRBJ2-7, the complete variable domain is DTGVSQNPRHKITKRGQNVTFRCDPISEHNRLYWYRQTLGQGPEFLTYFQNEAQLEKSRLLSDRFSAERPKGSFSTLEIQRTEQGDSAMYLCASSLGGAGEQYFGPGTRLTVT.